These 2 T cell receptor beta chains were sequenced from one sample in a study of vaccination and CD4 T cells after COVID-19. These receptors have no identified antigens. Treatment described: roughly 10-day PBMC culture with coronavirus spike peptide pools or control peptides (ViraFEST assay). Sequencing of DNA taken from cultured CD4+ T cells relied on the Oncomine TCR Beta short-read assay. TCRdb reprocessed the PCR reads via MiXCR and lists one record per CDR3 protein. The table lists over 14,000 distinct CDR3 sequences, more than 45% of them singletons. Sequenced input: CD4+ T cells from blood, cultured in vitro. Receptors were obtained from a human donor who had recovered from COVID-19.

The chain has TRBV4-2 and TRBJ1-1; 7 positions match TRBD1. The CDR3 totals 16 residues. Looked up from germline, CDR1 is LGHNA and CDR2 is YNFKEQ. The J segment lost 3 bases and the V segment lost 4 bases, leaving 11 bases of the junction unmatched. As DNA, the CDR3 is TGTGCCAGCAGCCCGGCGGGACAGTATGGGGACACTGAAGCTTTCTTT. It encodes CASSPAGQYGDTEAFF.

This rearrangement joins TRBV11-3 to TRBJ1-1; 7 bases line up with TRBD1. The V segment lost 7 bases and the J segment 1 base; nucleotides outside the gene matches: 9. Germline V gives CDR1 SGHNT, CDR2 YENEEA. CDR3 length: 15 residues. The CDR3 region is CASNFDDRENTEAFF. The CDR3 DNA reads TGTGCCAGCAACTTTGACGACAGGGAGAACACTGAAGCTTTCTTT.